The 28 T cell receptor beta chains below were found in one sample sequenced in a study of cytomegalovirus exposure and HLA in healthy donors. In the PCR, 60 Vbeta and 13 Jbeta primers were used. Measured with immunoSEQ multiplex PCR; TCRdb has only the in-frame clones, and not every one. Here the sample spans about 81,000 clones, over 70% being singletons. The sample consisted of PBMCs. The receptors shown here come from a man aged 50-59 years in good health and CMV-seropositive.

The chain carries TRBV9 and TRBJ2-5; D is perhaps TRBD2 (6 bases). The end of the DNA is better explained by TRBJ2-7, so the J call may be wrong. Germline V gene data show CDR1 as SGDLS and CDR2 as YYNGEE. This CDR3 contains 15 residues. The CDR3 reads CASSVGAGLSAEQYF. Written as DNA, the CDR3 is TGTGCCAGCAGCGTAGGGGCGGGATTATCGGCCGAGCAGTACTTC.

This clone was detected a few times. The rearrangement uses TRBV6-5 and TRBJ2-4, with D possibly matching TRBD1 (6 bases). The V gene's germline CDR1 is MNHEY and CDR2 SVGAGI. The CDR3 loop spans 15 amino acids. Trimming took 8 bases from V and 0 from J, leaving 14 bases between them. The CDR3 reads CASSRTVLAKNIQYF. The DNA for the CDR3 is TGTGCCAGCTCCCGGACAGTTCTAGCCAAAAACATTCAGTACTTC.

This clone was counted a single time. This chain connects TRBV7-6 to TRBJ1-1; D is unclear. The CDR3 loop spans 12 amino acids. The germline CDR1 and CDR2 sequences are SGHVS and FNYEAQ. The V and J ends lost 5 bases and 4 bases respectively, with 8 bases between them. DNA for the CDR3: TGTGCCAGCAGCCCCTCGAGCACTGAAGCTTTCTTT. This encodes CASSPSSTEAFF.

This clone was detected a few times. The CDR3 nucleotides are TGCGCCAGCAGACTGGCCTACAGGACGGCTACCTACAATGAGCAGTTCTTC. This encodes CASRLAYRTATYNEQFF. The rearrangement joins TRBV5-1 to TRBJ2-1, with D possibly matching TRBD1 (5 bases). In germline, CDR1 is SGHRS, CDR2 YFSETQ. CDR3 length: 17 residues. V lost 5 bases, J lost 2 bases, and 20 bases lay in between. Variable domain in full (rest from reference TRBV5-1 and TRBJ2-1): KAGVTQTPRYLIKTRGQQVTLSCSPISGHRSVSWYQQTPGQGLQFLFEYFSETQRNKGNFPGRFSGRQFSNSRSEMNVSTLELGDSALYLCASRLAYRTATYNEQFFGPGTRLTVL.

This clone was observed a handful of times. The chain recombines TRBV5-1 with TRBJ2-3; no clear D. Germline V gene sequence: CDR1 SGHRS, CDR2 YFSETQ. CDR3 length: 16 residues. V was trimmed by 2 bases and J by 2 bases, leaving 15 bases between them. CDR3: CASSFGQVITTDTQYF. DNA of the CDR3: TGCGCCAGCAGCTTTGGGCAGGTCATTACCACAGATACGCAGTATTTT.

In this sample, this clone turned up once. The J gene is TRBJ1-4, the V gene TRBV7-9; D ambiguous. The CDR3 contains 14 residues. V was clipped by 5 bases and J by 2 bases, with 9 bases between them. From germline, CDR1 is SEHNR and CDR2 FQNEAQ (reference sequence). CDR3: CASSPRVTNEKLFF. The CDR3 bases are TGTGCCAGCAGCCCTCGGGTGACTAATGAAAAACTGTTTTTT.

The V call is TRBV5-1, the J call TRBJ2-2; TRBD1 matches 7 bases. V shed 5 bases, J shed 6 bases, and the junction held 7 bases outside the gene matches. The germline V gene has CDR1 SGHRS and CDR2 YFSETQ. The CDR3 contains 14 residues. CDR3 sequence reads: CASSFTGDPGELFF. The CDR3 DNA is TGCGCCAGCAGTTTTACAGGGGACCCCGGGGAGCTGTTTTTT.

This clone occurred once. The rearrangement uses TRBV21-1 and TRBJ1-5; the table gives TRBD1 as D, unverified against the DNA. TRBV21-1 is a recognized pseudogene. This CDR3 comprises 18 residues. CDR3 amino acids: CASSARDRGLYSNQPQHF. The CDR3 nucleotides are TGTGCCAGCAGCGCCCGGGACAGGGGTCTGTATAGCAATCAGCCCCAGCATTTT.

The chain combines TRBV30 with TRBJ2-2, with TRBD2 identical over 7 bases. With V trimmed by 4 bases and J by 0 bases, 5 bases remained unmatched. Germline-derived CDR1 and CDR2 are GTSNPN and SVGIG (reference sequence). The CDR3 length is 15 residues. CDR3 sequence (DNA): TGTGCCTGGATAGCTAGCGGAGCGAACACCGGGGAGCTGTTTTTT. Residues: CAWIASGANTGELFF.

This chain joins TRBV11-3 and TRBJ2-1; D is unclear. Trimming shortened V by 2 bases and J by 8 bases, and 16 bases separated the two germline ends. CDR1 is SGHNT, CDR2 YENEEA, per germline. The CDR3 contains 15 residues. CDR3 amino acids: CASSLLAQRGDEQFF. The CDR3 DNA reads as TGTGCCAGCAGCTTACTTGCCCAGCGCGGAGATGAGCAGTTCTTC. Complete variable domain (other parts from reference TRBV11-3 and TRBJ2-1): EAGVVQSPRYKIIEKKQPVAFWCNPISGHNTLYWYLQNLGQGPELLIRYENEEAVDDSQLPKDRFSAERLKGVDSTLKIQPAELGDSAVYLCASSLLAQRGDEQFFGPGTRLTVL.

The gene calls are TRBV7-2 and TRBJ2-1; TRBD2 matches 8 bases. Germline assignment: CDR1 SGHTA and CDR2 FQGNSA. V lost 5 bases and J lost 4; bases outside the gene matches: 7. The CDR3 contains 15 residues. For the CDR3, the DNA is TGTGCCAGCAGCACCACTAGCGGCCTTTACAATGAGCAGTTCTTC. Its protein product is CASSTTSGLYNEQFF. The entire variable domain, with the rest obtained from reference TRBV7-2 and TRBJ2-1, is as follows: GAGVSQSPSNKVTEKGKDVELRCDPISGHTALYWYRQSLGQGLEFLIYFQGNSAPDKSGLPSDRFSAERTGGSVSTLTIQRTQQEDSAVYLCASSTTSGLYNEQFFGPGTRLTVL.

This clone was picked up one time. The rearrangement joins TRBV19 to TRBJ2-6; D possibly corresponds to TRBD1 (6 bases). CDR1 is LNHDA and CDR2 is SQIVND in the germline V gene (reference sequence). V was cut by 10 bases and J by 0 bases, with 13 bases left in between. The CDR3 spans 15 residues. Here the CDR3 reads CATDPGHSGANVLTF. The CDR3 nucleotides read TGTGCCACAGACCCGGGACACTCTGGGGCCAACGTCCTGACTTTC.

The genes are TRBV6-5 and TRBJ2-5; D is uncertain. Looked up from germline, CDR1 is MNHEY and CDR2 is SVGAGI. This CDR3 region has 13 residues. V was cut by 7 bases and J by 5 bases, with 14 bases left in between. CDR3 bases: TGTGCCAGCACCTCCCCCCATGGCGAGACCCAGTACTTC. It codes for CASTSPHGETQYF.

The gene calls are TRBV11-3 and TRBJ1-2, with D maybe TRBD1 (6 bases). V was shortened by 3 bases and J by 7 bases, with 24 bases between the two germline ends. Germline V lookup: CDR1 SGHNT, CDR2 YENEEA. The CDR3 is made up of 17 amino acids. CDR3 bases: TGTGCCAGCAGCTTTCAACAGGGTTTTACAGTTATGTCTGGCTACACCTTC. Its protein product is CASSFQQGFTVMSGYTF.

V gene TRBV5-5 combines with J gene TRBJ1-1, with D unclear. Trimming took 2 bases from V and 5 from J, leaving 10 bases between them. The CDR3 totals 13 residues. CDR1 is SGHKS and CDR2 is YYEKEE in the germline V gene (reference sequence). The CDR3 here is CASSFTDYTEAFF. CDR3 DNA: TGTGCCAGCAGCTTTACAGATTATACTGAAGCTTTCTTT.

The chain employs TRBV13 and TRBJ2-1; tentative D call: TRBD2 (5 bases). CDR1 PRHDT and CDR2 FYEKMQ come from the germline V gene (reference sequence). The V end lost 4 bases, the J end lost 8 bases, and 18 bases lay between the germline ends. This CDR3 is 15 amino acids long. The CDR3: CASSYILRAGDEQFF. In DNA form, the CDR3 reads TGTGCCAGCAGCTATATATTGAGAGCCGGGGATGAGCAGTTCTTC.

This chain uses TRBV19 with TRBJ1-5; TRBD1 is a possible D gene (5 bases). Trimming removed 3 bases from V and 7 bases from J, with 25 bases in between. The CDR3 totals 18 residues. CDR1 LNHDA and CDR2 SQIVND come from the germline V gene (reference sequence). The CDR3 DNA reads as TGTGCCAGTAGTATTAGGGTAGGGTCGCAGGGACTCGGGCAGCCCCAGCATTTT. Its translation is CASSIRVGSQGLGQPQHF.

V usage is TRBV29-1 and J usage is TRBJ2-5; tentative D call: TRBD1 (5 bases). Germline V gives CDR1 SQVTM, CDR2 ANQGSEA. CDR3 length equals 10 residues. The V and J ends lost 3 bases and 10 bases respectively, with 9 bases between them. CDR3 in DNA: TGCAGCGTTGAGAAGGGGTACCAGTACTTC. Protein sequence: CSVEKGYQYF.

The rearrangement joins TRBV7-8 to TRBJ2-2, with 8 bases lining up with TRBD2. From germline, CDR1 is SGHVS and CDR2 FQNEAQ. The CDR3 loop spans 19 amino acids. Trimming cost V 6 bases and J 0 bases; bases outside gene matches: 15. CDR3 DNA sequence: TGTGCCAGCAGAATAGGGCTAGCGGGCCCCCGGTCGAACACCGGGGAGCTGTTTTTT. Amino acid sequence: CASRIGLAGPRSNTGELFF.

As concerns this clone: Germline and junction disagree at one end, which may indicate a read error. The V and J genes are TRBV7-7 and TRBJ2-5, with D unclear. Germline CDR1 reads SSHAT; CDR2 reads FNYEAQ (reference sequence). The length of the CDR3 is 14 residues. CDR3 loop: CASSLGLSQETQYF. In DNA, the CDR3 is TGTGCTAGCAGCTTAGGGCTCTCCCAAGAGACCCAGTACTTC.

This sequence joins TRBV7-9 and TRBJ1-1; weak D call: TRBD1 (6 bases). Germline loops: CDR1 SEHNR, CDR2 FQNEAQ (reference sequence). The CDR3 sequence is 12 residues long. Trimming left V 1 base short and J 12 bases short, with 12 bases between. DNA of the CDR3: TGTGCCAGCAGCTTAGAACAGGGAAGGACTTTCTTT. Protein product: CASSLEQGRTFF.

The chain employs TRBV11-2 and TRBJ2-7; 9 positions match TRBD1. Germline CDR1 is SGHAT and CDR2 is FQNNGV. J gave up 6 bases and V 5 bases, and 11 bases lay outside the gene matches. The CDR3 spans 15 residues. The CDR3 sequence: CASSPSPGQGFEQYF. CDR3 DNA sequence: TGTGCCAGCAGCCCCTCACCGGGACAGGGATTCGAGCAGTACTTC.

This clone was observed a handful of times. This chain joins TRBV11-2 and TRBJ1-1, with TRBD1 matching 8 bases. Trimming took 6 bases from V and 1 from J; bases not matched to a gene: 1. The CDR3 contains 13 residues. The germline CDR1 and CDR2 sequences are SGHAT and FQNNGV. In DNA, the CDR3 is TGTGCCAGCAGAGGACAGGGGAACACTGAAGCTTTCTTT. Protein sequence: CASRGQGNTEAFF.

The V and J genes are TRBV7-2 and TRBJ2-1, with TRBD2 matching 9 bases. CDR3 size: 19 residues. The germline CDR1 and CDR2 sequences are SGHTA and FQGNSA. V shed 5 bases and J 6 bases; nucleotides not matched to a gene: 20. CDR3 DNA sequence: TGTGCCAGCAGCGGCCCGGGACTAGCTATTTCAGGACGAGGCAATGAGCAGTTCTTC. It translates to CASSGPGLAISGRGNEQFF.

This clone was counted only a few times. The chain links TRBV28 to TRBJ2-1, with TRBD2 matching over 15 bases. The CDR3 runs 16 residues. From germline, CDR1 is MDHEN and CDR2 SYDVKM. V gave up 6 bases and J gave up 10 bases; unmatched junction bases: 10. Written as DNA, the CDR3 is TGTGCCAGCAGCCGGTGGACTAGCGGGAGGGCACGAGAGCAGTTCTTC. It yields the protein CASSRWTSGRAREQFF.

This chain connects TRBV5-1 to TRBJ1-2; TRBD1 is a possible D gene (5 bases). Trimming took 1 base from V and 1 from J, leaving 14 bases between them. Germline V lookup: CDR1 SGHRS, CDR2 YFSETQ. CDR3 length: 16 residues. CDR3 protein: CASSLSAGGNNYGYTF. Written as DNA, the CDR3 is TGCGCCAGCAGCTTGTCCGCTGGGGGGAATAACTATGGCTACACCTTC.

This clone appeared a few times. The V and J genes are TRBV6-5 and TRBJ1-1, with D maybe TRBD1 (5 bases). This CDR3 is built from 15 residues. The V end lost 2 bases, the J end lost 3 bases, and 13 bases lay between the germline ends. Germline lookup yields CDR1 MNHEY and CDR2 SVGAGI. For the CDR3, the DNA is TGTGCCAGCAGTTACCGCGATGGGGCGGACACTGAAGCTTTCTTT. Protein sequence: CASSYRDGADTEAFF.

The chain employs TRBV18 and TRBJ1-1; 12 nucleotides agree with TRBD1. J lost 0 bases, V lost 3 bases, and 2 bases had no gene match. Per the germline V gene, CDR1 is KGHSH and CDR2 is LQKENI. This CDR3 has 16 amino acids. The CDR3 DNA sequence: TGTGCCAGCTCACCGGGACAGGGGGCAATGAACACTGAAGCTTTCTTT. This translates into CASSPGQGAMNTEAFF.